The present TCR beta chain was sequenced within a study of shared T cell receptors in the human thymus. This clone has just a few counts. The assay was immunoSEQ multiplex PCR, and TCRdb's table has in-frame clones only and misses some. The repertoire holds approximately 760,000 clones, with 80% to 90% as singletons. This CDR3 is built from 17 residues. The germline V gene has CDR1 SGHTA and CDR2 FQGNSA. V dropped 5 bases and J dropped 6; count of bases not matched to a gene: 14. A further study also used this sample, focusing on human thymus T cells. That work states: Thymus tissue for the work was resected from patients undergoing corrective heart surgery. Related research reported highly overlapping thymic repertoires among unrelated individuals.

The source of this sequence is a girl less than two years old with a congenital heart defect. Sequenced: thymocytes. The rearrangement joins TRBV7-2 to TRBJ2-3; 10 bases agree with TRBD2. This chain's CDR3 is CASSPPAGGLGTDTQYF. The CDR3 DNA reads TGTGCCAGCAGCCCTCCAGCGGGGGGGCTGGGGACGGATACGCAGTATTTT.